One sample yielded the 29 T cell receptor beta chains listed below, sequenced in a study of identifying expanded T cells in peripheral blood. Profiled with immunoSEQ multiplex PCR; TCRdb holds only in-frame clones, not every one. Here the sample spans around 81,000 clones, about 85% being singletons. The sample taken for sequencing was blood. Receptors originate from a person aged 18 to 70 in good health.

This chain joins TRBV29-1 and TRBJ1-2, with 7 bases identical to TRBD1. This CDR3 region has 12 residues. V was pared by 5 bases and J by 8 bases, with 8 bases of the junction left unmatched. Germline V gene data show CDR1 as SQVTM and CDR2 as ANQGSEA. As DNA, the CDR3 is TGCAGCGTTTCGACAGGGTTACCCGGCTACACCTTC. The encoded protein is CSVSTGLPGYTF.

In its sample, this clone was seen a few times. The same CDR3 can be traced to other DNA sequences in this sample. The chain couples TRBV7-2 to TRBJ1-3, with unresolved D. The V and J ends lost 1 base and 4 bases respectively, with 5 bases between them. Germline V lookup: CDR1 SGHTA, CDR2 FQGNSA. The CDR3 is 13 residues long. The CDR3: CASSLVGGNTIYF. CDR3 coding DNA: TGTGCCAGCAGCTTAGTCGGGGGAAACACCATATATTTT.

This clone showed up just a few times. The J gene is TRBJ1-6, the V gene TRBV30; no firm D call. The V and J ends lost 3 bases and 10 bases respectively, with 16 bases between them. Germline loops: CDR1 GTSNPN, CDR2 SVGIG (reference sequence). The CDR3 is made up of 14 amino acids. The CDR3 bases are TGTGCCTGGAGGTCGCTCGGGGTTGGGTCACCCCTCCACTTT. Amino acids: CAWRSLGVGSPLHF.

The rearrangement joins TRBV5-1 to TRBJ2-1; 10 bases align to TRBD2. The CDR3 has 16 residues. CDR1 SGHRS and CDR2 YFSETQ come from the germline V gene. Trimming took 4 bases from V and 5 from J; bases not matched to a gene: 9. The CDR3 DNA follows: TGCGCCAGCAGCCCCCTTCTAGCGGGGGCTCACAATGAGCAGTTCTTC. Residues: CASSPLLAGAHNEQFF.

The V call is TRBV11-3, the J call TRBJ1-2; no reliable D call. Germline lookup yields CDR1 SGHNT and CDR2 YENEEA. The CDR3 extends over 15 amino acids. The germline V and J ends were trimmed by 5 bases and 5 bases, with 18 bases remaining between them. The CDR3 nucleotides read TGTGCCAGCAGCCTCGGCGGTTTCGGGGTATATGGCTACACCTTC. As protein: CASSLGGFGVYGYTF.

The rearrangement joins TRBV9 to TRBJ2-1; D possibly uses TRBD1 or TRBD2 (6 bases each). The CDR3 extends over 13 amino acids. V lost 7 bases to trimming and J lost 4 bases, with 12 bases between them. Germline V gene data show CDR1 as SGDLS and CDR2 as YYNGEE. The CDR3 sequence: CASGGPGYNEQFF. The CDR3, as DNA: TGTGCCAGCGGGGGGCCGGGGTACAATGAGCAGTTCTTC. Complete variable domain (other parts from reference TRBV9 and TRBJ2-1): DSGVTQTPKHLITATGQRVTLRCSPRSGDLSVYWYQQSLDQGLQFLIQYYNGEERAKGNILERFSAQQFPDLHSELNLSSLELGDSALYFCASGGPGYNEQFFGPGTRLTVL.

In this sample, this clone turned up a few times. CDR3 nucleotides: TGTGCCAGCTCACCACCGGGGGCGTCTTATCGGGAGCAGTACTTC. Protein product: CASSPPGASYREQYF. The chain recombines TRBV18 with TRBJ2-7, with D perhaps TRBD1 (6 bases). Trimming left V 0 bases short and J 7 bases short, with 16 bases between. Germline CDR1 KGHSH, CDR2 LQKENI. The CDR3 sequence is 15 residues long.

The chain couples TRBV7-8 to TRBJ2-7; either TRBD1 or TRBD2 may fit D (6 bases each). The germline V gene encodes CDR1 SGHVS and CDR2 FQNEAQ. The CDR3 length is 12 residues. Trimming removed 3 bases from V and 5 bases from J, with 8 bases in between. This CDR3 is CASSFGGHEQYF. The CDR3, as DNA: TGTGCCAGCAGCTTCGGGGGCCACGAGCAGTACTTC. The full variable domain, completed using reference TRBV7-8 and TRBJ2-7, is GAGVSQSPRYKVAKRGQDVALRCDPISGHVSLFWYQQALGQGPEFLTYFQNEAQLDKSGLPSDRFFAERPEGSVSTLKIQRTQQEDSAVYLCASSFGGHEQYFGPGTRLTVT.

J is TRBJ1-2 and V is TRBV18, with a possible D match to TRBD1 (5 bases). Trimming cost V 6 bases and J 4 bases, with 15 bases left between them. CDR1 is KGHSH, CDR2 LQKENI, per germline. This CDR3 is built from 14 residues. DNA of the CDR3: TGTGCCAGCTCCCGCGGGGCAAACATCTATGGCTACACCTTC. It is translated as CASSRGANIYGYTF.

J is TRBJ2-3 and V is TRBV9; no firm D call. V lost 5 bases to trimming and J lost 4 bases, with 17 bases between them. Germline V lookup: CDR1 SGDLS, CDR2 YYNGEE. This CDR3 has 15 residues. CDR3 in DNA: TGTGCCAGCAGTCATAGGCCAGTCCTGGCAGATACGCAGTATTTT. It translates to CASSHRPVLADTQYF.

Remarks on this clone: Other DNA sequences in the sample encode the same CDR3. The chain has TRBV4-2 and TRBJ2-1; TRBD1 agrees at 9 bases. The length of the CDR3 is 15 residues. CDR1 and CDR2 from the germline V gene are LGHNA and YNFKEQ. After removal of 0 bases from V and 6 bases from J, the junction contained 3 bases not matched to a gene. CDR3 loop: CASSQEGTGSNEQFF. CDR3 DNA sequence: TGTGCCAGCAGCCAAGAGGGGACAGGGAGCAATGAGCAGTTCTTC.

V and J are TRBV9 and TRBJ2-2, with TRBD1 identical over 7 bases. This CDR3 has 16 amino acids. Germline V gene sequence: CDR1 SGDLS, CDR2 YYNGEE. Trimming took 3 bases from V and 5 from J; bases not matched to a gene: 10. CDR3 protein: CASSGPGQTPTGELFF. The CDR3 nucleotides read TGTGCCAGCAGCGGACCGGGACAGACCCCTACCGGGGAGCTGTTTTTT.

This clone was recorded a few times. The chain carries TRBV2 and TRBJ1-6; TRBD1 aligns across 9 bases. The ends lost 3 bases at V and 0 bases at J; junction bases unmatched: 6. The germline CDR1 and CDR2 sequences are SNHLY and FYNNEI. The CDR3 is 18 amino acids. CDR3 DNA sequence: TGTGCCAGCAGTGATGGACAGGGGAGGAGCTCCTATAATTCACCCCTCCACTTT. It codes for CASSDGQGRSSYNSPLHF.

This clone appeared a single time. The rearrangement uses TRBV5-5 and TRBJ1-2, with D perhaps TRBD1 (5 bases). The CDR3 is 15 residues long. V was cut by 1 base and J by 2 bases, with 12 bases left in between. The V gene's germline CDR1 is SGHKS and CDR2 YYEKEE (reference sequence). The CDR3: CASSLLDQGNYGYTF. Here the CDR3 DNA reads TGTGCCAGCAGCTTGTTGGATCAGGGAAACTATGGCTACACCTTC. The entire variable domain, with the rest obtained from reference TRBV5-5 and TRBJ1-2, is as follows: DAGVTQSPTHLIKTRGQQVTLRCSPISGHKSVSWYQQVLGQGPQFIFQYYEKEERGRGNFPDRFSARQFPNYSSELNVNALLLGDSALYLCASSLLDQGNYGYTFGSGTRLTVV.

The rearrangement uses TRBV19 and TRBJ1-6; D not resolved. This CDR3 is 13 amino acids long. CDR1 and CDR2 (germline): LNHDA, SQIVND (reference sequence). The V and J ends lost 5 bases and 9 bases respectively, with 11 bases between them. The CDR3 sequence: CASSGSLSSPLHF. The CDR3 coding sequence is TGTGCCAGTAGTGGGTCTTTGAGTTCACCCCTCCACTTT.

CDR3 sequence reads: CASSGTRNQPQHF. The CDR3 DNA is TGTGCCAGTTCAGGGACACGAAATCAGCCCCAGCATTTT. The chain couples TRBV19 to TRBJ1-5; possibly TRBD1 for D (6 bases). CDR1 and CDR2 (germline): LNHDA, SQIVND (reference sequence). CDR3 length: 13 residues. V lost 8 bases, J lost 4 bases, and 12 bases lay in between.

Note on this clone: The sample contains more than one DNA sequence encoding this CDR3. The J gene is TRBJ1-5, the V gene TRBV7-9, with TRBD1 identical over 7 bases. CDR1 and CDR2 (germline): SEHNR, FQNEAQ (reference sequence). CDR3 length equals 14 residues. The ends lost 1 base at V and 7 bases at J; junction bases unmatched: 4. CDR3 protein: CASSLGQGGQPQHF. CDR3 nucleotide sequence: TGTGCCAGCAGCTTAGGGCAGGGGGGACAGCCCCAGCATTTT.

The chain links TRBV10-3 to TRBJ1-5; 7 bases are a match to TRBD1. Germline V lookup: CDR1 ENHRY, CDR2 SYGVKD. The CDR3 loop spans 15 amino acids. The J segment lost 0 bases and the V segment lost 8 bases, leaving 7 bases of the junction unmatched. CDR3 in amino acids: CAIREGAYSNQPQHF. In DNA, the CDR3 is TGTGCCATCCGGGAGGGGGCGTATAGCAATCAGCCCCAGCATTTT.

The chain links TRBV6-1 to TRBJ1-4, with D uncertain. The CDR3 is 14 residues long. Trimming shortened V by 3 bases and J by 4 bases, and 9 bases separated the two germline ends. Germline CDR1 is MNHNS and CDR2 is SASEGT. The CDR3 spells CASSEGSHNEKLFF. For the CDR3, the DNA is TGTGCCAGCAGTGAGGGCAGCCATAATGAAAAACTGTTTTTT.

V is TRBV25-1 and J is TRBJ1-4, with no clear D. The CDR3 is 15 amino acids. V lost 3 bases, J lost 0 bases, and 8 bases lay in between. Germline-derived CDR1 and CDR2 are MGHDK and SYGVNS. The CDR3 region has the DNA TGTGCCAGCAGTGAGGGGTTTACAACTAATGAAAAACTGTTTTTT. This sequence encodes CASSEGFTTNEKLFF.

The genes are TRBV19 and TRBJ2-3, with TRBD2 matching over 9 bases. This CDR3 region has 16 residues. V dropped 3 bases and J dropped 4; count of bases not matched to a gene: 8. Germline-derived CDR1 and CDR2 are LNHDA and SQIVND (reference sequence). For the CDR3, the DNA is TGTGCCAGTAGTATTACGCCTAGCGGGGCAGCAGATACGCAGTATTTT. Protein: CASSITPSGAADTQYF.

The V call is TRBV2, the J call TRBJ1-1, with D tentatively TRBD1 (5 bases). The length of the CDR3 is 14 residues. The ends were cut back, 5 bases at V and 4 bases at J, with 14 bases in the middle. The germline V gene encodes CDR1 SNHLY and CDR2 FYNNEI. CDR3 amino acids: CASSRRPGGTEAFF. Written as DNA, the CDR3 is TGTGCCAGCAGTCGAAGGCCGGGGGGCACTGAAGCTTTCTTT.

The chain is built from TRBV30 and TRBJ1-3; no reliable D call. Trimming pared 7 bases from V and 2 bases from J, leaving 9 bases between. Per germline, CDR1 GTSNPN and CDR2 SVGIG (reference sequence). This CDR3 is built from 12 residues. The CDR3 DNA is TGTGCCTATATGACCGCTGGAAACACCATATATTTT. This encodes CAYMTAGNTIYF.

The table lists this clone with a few counts. The J gene is TRBJ1-2, the V gene TRBV29-1; possible D gene TRBD1, 5 bases. Between the trimmed V and J ends, which lost 4 bases and 5 bases, there was a span of 14 bases. The CDR3 is 13 amino acids. CDR1 is SQVTM, CDR2 ANQGSEA, per germline. This CDR3 reads CSVVGRAPYGYTF. In DNA, the CDR3 is TGCAGCGTTGTCGGCAGGGCCCCTTATGGCTACACCTTC.

The chain uses TRBV18 and TRBJ2-7, with D unresolved. V lost 2 bases and J lost 7, with 18 bases in between. The CDR3 has 15 residues. The germline V gene encodes CDR1 KGHSH and CDR2 LQKENI. CDR3 region: CASSPGGRRQWEQYF. Written as DNA, the CDR3 is TGTGCCAGCTCACCAGGCGGCAGGCGACAATGGGAGCAGTACTTC.

This clone qualifies as medium-sized. This rearrangement joins TRBV19 to TRBJ1-2; D is possibly TRBD1 (5 bases). Germline V gives CDR1 LNHDA, CDR2 SQIVND (reference sequence). Trimming took off 3 bases at V and 3 bases at J, with 14 bases between the two ends. The CDR3 sequence is 15 residues long. The CDR3 DNA sequence: TGTGCCAGTAGTATGTTTTTCGGGGGTGACTATGGCTACACCTTC. This translates into CASSMFFGGDYGYTF. Full variable domain (rest looked up from reference TRBV19 and TRBJ1-2): DGGITQSPKYLFRKEGQNVTLSCEQNLNHDAMYWYRQDPGQGLRLIYYSQIVNDFQKGDIAEGYSVSREKKESFPLTVTSAQKNPTAFYLCASSMFFGGDYGYTFGSGTRLTVV.

The V and J genes are TRBV7-3 and TRBJ1-1, with 10 bases identical to TRBD1. CDR3 length equals 15 residues. With 3 bases clipped from V and 4 bases from J, the junction kept 5 bases outside the gene matches. Germline CDR1 reads SGHTA; CDR2 reads FQGTGA. In nucleotides, the CDR3 is TGTGCCAGCAGCTTGACAGGGGGCTTTAGCACTGAAGCTTTCTTT. Amino acid sequence: CASSLTGGFSTEAFF.

The V call is TRBV2, the J call TRBJ2-2, with 7 nucleotides matching TRBD1. The CDR3 has 18 residues. Per the germline V gene, CDR1 is SNHLY and CDR2 is FYNNEI. V gave up 7 bases and J gave up 1 base; unmatched junction bases: 15. DNA of the CDR3: TGTGCCAGCAAGAAGTCGGTTAAGGGGGCAATGAACACCGGGGAGCTGTTTTTT. It yields the protein CASKKSVKGAMNTGELFF.

DNA for the CDR3: TGTGCCAGCAGCTTAGGGCCCAGCGCCAGCTCCCATACGCAGTATTTT. Translating it yields CASSLGPSASSHTQYF. This chain connects TRBV7-6 to TRBJ2-3, with no clear D. V lost 1 base, J lost 7 bases, and 18 bases lay in between. The germline gives CDR1 SGHVS, CDR2 FNYEAQ. CDR3 length: 16 amino acids.